This TCR beta chain is drawn from a study of control samples from healthy donors and cancer patients (dated by TCRdb to 2019 to 2021). The CDR3 measures 14 amino acids from cysteine to phenylalanine. Solely the CDR3 DNA is kept, with 42 bases framed from the first base. The germline ends are 11 bases apart after V is trimmed by 4 bases and J by 4 bases. CDR1 is given as MRHNA and CDR2 as SNTAGT, both from the germline V gene. The library was produced with the immunoSEQ multiplex PCR assay. Held by TCRdb, this immuneACCESS table contains in-frame sequences only and omits some clones. Under half of the omission traces to an unresolved V gene where checked; the cause of the rest is unknown. For this sample there are some 200,000 clones; around 91% appear just once. The top ten constitute about 1.4% of the sample. A word on this clone: Which antigen it targets is not known. Base qualities are not provided; no much larger clone lies one nucleotide away.

Sequencing input: blood. Recombination connected TRBV6-4 to TRBJ2-1; the D gene is unclear. The TCR comes from a woman aged 25-40 years in good health. The nucleotide sequence is given as TGTGCCAGCAGTGTAGACAACGATTACAATGAGCAGTTCTTC. This is translated as CASSVDNDYNEQFF.